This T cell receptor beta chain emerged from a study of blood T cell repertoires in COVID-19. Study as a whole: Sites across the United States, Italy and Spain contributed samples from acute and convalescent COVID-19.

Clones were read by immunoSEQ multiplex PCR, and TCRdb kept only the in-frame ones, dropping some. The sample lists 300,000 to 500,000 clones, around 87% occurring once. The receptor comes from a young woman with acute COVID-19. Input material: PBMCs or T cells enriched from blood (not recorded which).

The CDR3 region has the DNA TGTGCCAGCAGTGAAGGCGGGGGGGCCTGGAATGAGCAGTTCTTC. Its translation is CASSEGGGAWNEQFF. The V call is TRBV2, the J call TRBJ2-1; 9 nucleotides align to TRBD2. CDR3 size: 15 residues. CDR1 SNHLY and CDR2 FYNNEI come from the germline V gene. V shed 1 base, J shed 7 bases, and the junction held 5 bases outside the gene matches.